Sequencing of this TCR beta chain was carried out in a study of OX40 agonist ivuxolimab in advanced cancers. Data came from immunoSEQ multiplex PCR; TCRdb stores just in-frame clones and leaves some out. Here the sample spans tens of thousands of clones, 65% to 85% being singletons. V was pared by 0 bases and J by 0 bases, with 7 bases between. The CDR3 length is 14 residues. CDR1 and CDR2 (germline): SGHNT, YYREEE (reference sequence). The source material was CD4+ or CD8+ T cells sorted from blood, sampled in a trial of the OX40 agonist ivuxolimab. The rearrangement uses TRBV5-4 and TRBJ2-7; D is ambiguous. The TCR comes from an adult with an advanced solid tumor such as melanoma, head and neck, liver or kidney cancer. The CDR3 reads CASSLEASSYEQYF. CDR3 DNA sequence: TGTGCCAGCAGCTTGGAGGCTAGCTCCTACGAGCAGTACTTC. Looking up the rest from reference TRBV5-4 and TRBJ2-7 gives the full variable domain: ETGVTQSPTHLIKTRGQQVTLRCSSQSGHNTVSWYQQALGQGPQFIFQYYREEENGRGNFPPRFSGLQFPNYSSELNVNALELDDSALYLCASSLEASSYEQYFGPGTRLTVT.